The 21 T cell receptor beta chains below come from one sample, sequenced in a study of T cells in Graves' hyperthyroidism and ophthalmopathy. The source material, RNA transcripts, was used to amplify TCR beta CDR3 regions. A set of HTBI primers served as the primers for a first-round RT-PCR of the TCR CDR3. TCRdb reanalysed the multiplex PCR reads using MiXCR and keeps one entry per CDR3 protein. This table has under 450,000 distinct CDR3 sequences, more than 15% appearing once. Sequencing was performed on blood. These receptor sequences come from a woman younger than 30 with Graves' hyperthyroidism.

This clonotype was observed at least ten times. The gene calls are TRBV3-1 and TRBJ1-3; TRBD1 is a possible D gene (5 bases). Germline values: CDR1 LGHDT, CDR2 YNNKEL (reference sequence). The CDR3 totals 14 residues. Trimming left V 2 bases short and J 8 bases short, with 13 bases between. The CDR3 protein is CASSQMVQGDTIYF. Written as DNA, the CDR3 is TGTGCCAGCAGCCAAATGGTCCAGGGAGACACCATATATTTT.

The rearrangement links TRBV19 to TRBJ1-5; D call uncertain. The CDR3 runs to 12 residues. Trimming removed 3 bases from V and 4 bases from J, with 4 bases in between. Germline V gene data show CDR1 as LNHDA and CDR2 as SQIVND (reference sequence). This CDR3 reads CASSMLNQPQHF. The CDR3 bases are TGTGCCAGTAGTATGCTTAATCAGCCCCAGCATTTT.

Worth noting for this clonotype: This may arise from a read error, as a much more abundant clone is one base away. This chain joins TRBV6-1 and TRBJ1-1; 8 nucleotides line up with TRBD1. This CDR3 has 15 residues. The V segment lost 5 bases and the J segment 7 bases; nucleotides outside the gene matches: 12. Germline V gives CDR1 MNHNS, CDR2 SASEGT. The chain's CDR3 is CASSRTGSVDIEAFF. The CDR3 DNA is TGTGCCAGCAGTAGGACAGGGTCAGTCGACATTGAAGCTTTCTTT.

The table lists this clonotype with many counts. At one boundary the junction diverges from the germline segment, which might be a read error. The CDR3 here is CASSLDISNQPQHF. CDR3 DNA sequence: TGTGCCAGCAGTTTAGACATTAGCAATCAGCCCCAGCATTTT. The rearrangement links TRBV7-8 to TRBJ1-5; no clear D gene. CDR3 size: 14 residues. Germline CDR1 SGHVS, CDR2 FQNEAQ.

In its sample, this clonotype was seen a few times. The J gene is TRBJ2-1, the V gene TRBV2; possible D gene TRBD1, 6 bases. V was shortened by 6 bases and J by 5 bases, with 14 bases between the two germline ends. CDR1 and CDR2 (germline): SNHLY, FYNNEI. The CDR3 is 14 residues long. This CDR3 reads CASRGQNNHNEQFF. CDR3 in DNA: TGTGCCAGCAGAGGACAGAATAACCACAATGAGCAGTTCTTC.

Ten or more counts support this clonotype. The V gene is TRBV28, the J gene TRBJ1-1, with D tentatively TRBD1 (5 bases). Germline V gene data show CDR1 as MDHEN and CDR2 as SYDVKM. The CDR3 is 16 residues long. Between the trimmed V and J ends, which lost 1 base and 0 bases, there was a span of 12 bases. The CDR3 spells CASSLFGALMNTEAFF. CDR3 coding DNA: TGTGCCAGCAGTTTATTCGGGGCCCTCATGAACACTGAAGCTTTCTTT.

This clonotype was recorded at least ten times. The rearrangement links TRBV7-3 to TRBJ2-2; TRBD1 is a possible D gene (6 bases). The CDR3 covers 15 residues. V lost 5 bases, J lost 6 bases, and 16 bases lay in between. The germline V gene has CDR1 SGHTA and CDR2 FQGTGA. The CDR3: CASSPRGRGSGELFF. Written as DNA, the CDR3 is TGTGCCAGCAGCCCCCGGGGCAGGGGCTCCGGGGAGCTGTTTTTT. Based on the CDR3 plus reference TRBV7-3 and TRBJ2-2, the full variable domain is GAGVSQTPSNKVTEKGKYVELRCDPISGHTALYWYRQSLGQGPEFLIYFQGTGAADDSGLPNDRFFAVRPEGSVSTLKIQRTERGDSAVYLCASSPRGRGSGELFFGEGSRLTVL.

J is TRBJ2-7 and V is TRBV10-2; 8 bases line up with TRBD2. V lost 0 bases, J lost 5 bases, and 6 bases stayed unmatched. Germline V gene sequence: CDR1 WSHSY, CDR2 SAAADI. CDR3 size: 15 residues. DNA of the CDR3: TGCGCCAGCAGTGAGTCGGTTTCACTAGCGGACGAGCAGTACTTC. As protein: CASSESVSLADEQYF.

This clonotype was seen ten or more times. The chain carries TRBV6-1 and TRBJ2-5; 10 nucleotides match TRBD2. Looked up from germline, CDR1 is MNHNS and CDR2 is SASEGT. The CDR3 length is 16 residues. With V trimmed by 7 bases and J by 1 base, 9 bases remained unmatched. The CDR3 region is CASTHGLAASQETQYF. The CDR3 DNA reads as TGTGCCAGCACCCATGGACTAGCGGCCTCCCAAGAGACCCAGTACTTC.

A word on this clonotype: A much larger clone sits a single nucleotide away, making a read error possible. The chain uses TRBV6-2 or TRBV6-3 and TRBJ2-7, with TRBD1 matching over 7 bases. Looked up from germline, CDR1 is MNHEY and CDR2 is SVGEGT. The CDR3 is 15 amino acids. The CDR3 region is CASSYSGQDSCEQYF. DNA for the CDR3: TGTGCCAGCAGTTATTCCGGACAGGACTCCTGCGAGCAGTACTTC.

This clonotype has only a few counts. A much larger clone differs from this one at a single base, so this may be a read error. The J gene is TRBJ2-3, the V gene TRBV24-1, with a possible D match to TRBD2 (5 bases). The V gene's germline CDR1 is KGHDR and CDR2 SFDVKD. CDR3 size: 18 residues. The CDR3 spells CATSDPLRSGPSTDTRYF. The CDR3 DNA sequence: TGTGCCACCAGTGACCCTCTAAGGAGCGGACCTAGCACAGATACGCGGTATTTT.

In its sample, this clonotype was seen many times. V gene TRBV12-3 or TRBV12-4 combines with J gene TRBJ2-6; 7 bases align to TRBD1. The CDR3 length is 17 residues. Trimming cost V 6 bases and J 0 bases; bases outside gene matches: 8. DNA for the CDR3: TGTGCCAGCAGAGAGACAGGGCGATACTCTGGGGCCAACGTCCTGACTTTC. This translates into CASRETGRYSGANVLTF.

This rearrangement joins TRBV11-2 to TRBJ1-4; a weak D match, TRBD1 (6 bases). This CDR3 region has 14 residues. Germline lookup yields CDR1 SGHAT and CDR2 FQNNGV. V lost 3 bases and J lost 10, with 15 bases in between. The CDR3 here is CASSLGGRGGKLFF. CDR3 nucleotide sequence: TGTGCCAGCAGCTTGGGGGGGCGAGGTGGAAAACTGTTTTTT.

The gene calls are TRBV20-1 and TRBJ2-4; tentative D call: TRBD2 (6 bases). Germline values: CDR1 DFQATT, CDR2 SNEGSKA (reference sequence). The germline V and J ends were trimmed by 5 bases and 5 bases, with 13 bases remaining between them. This CDR3 spans 13 amino acids. The CDR3 DNA reads as TGCAGTGCTCCCGGGACGGGGGAAAACATTCAGTACTTC. Amino acids: CSAPGTGENIQYF.

This clonotype was found many times. The chain employs TRBV5-1 and TRBJ2-7; 9 bases map to TRBD1. Germline CDR1 reads SGHRS; CDR2 reads YFSETQ. The J segment lost 4 bases and the V segment lost 6 bases, leaving 5 bases of the junction unmatched. The CDR3 has 13 residues. CDR3 DNA sequence: TGCGCCAGCACTGGGACAGGGAGGTACGAGCAGTACTTC. Its protein is CASTGTGRYEQYF.

With respect to this clonotype: Since a much larger clone is just one base distant, this may be a read error. Given the absence of the conserved phenylalanine or tryptophan at the CDR3 end, a read error is likely. The rearrangement uses TRBV5-5 and TRBJ2-7; the match to TRBD1 covers 7 bases. The J segment lost 6 bases and the V segment lost 4 bases, leaving 7 bases of the junction unmatched. CDR3 length: 13 residues. Germline V lookup: CDR1 SGHKS, CDR2 YYEKEE (reference sequence). CDR3 loop: CASSVVAGGEQYL. As DNA, the CDR3 is TGTGCCAGCAGCGTAGTGGCAGGGGGCGAGCAGTACCTC.

This clonotype has a count of ten or more. V usage is TRBV6-1 and J usage is TRBJ2-7, with D perhaps assigned TRBD1 or TRBD2 (5 bases each). The CDR3 runs to 15 residues. The germline V gene encodes CDR1 MNHNS and CDR2 SASEGT. The V and J ends lost 2 bases and 2 bases respectively, with 13 bases between them. CDR3 in amino acids: CASSEWTGTPYEQYF. The DNA of the CDR3 is TGTGCCAGCAGTGAATGGACCGGGACCCCCTACGAGCAGTACTTC.

The rearrangement uses TRBV9 and TRBJ2-1; 7 bases match TRBD2. CDR1 is SGDLS, CDR2 YYNGEE, per germline. The CDR3 totals 15 residues. V was pared by 0 bases and J by 10 bases, with 10 bases of the junction left unmatched. CDR3 loop: CASSVASGAIGEQFF. CDR3 nucleotide sequence: TGTGCCAGCAGCGTAGCGAGCGGGGCCATTGGGGAGCAGTTCTTC.

The J gene is TRBJ1-1, the V gene TRBV2; possible D gene TRBD1, 5 bases. The CDR3 consists of 14 residues. V dropped 5 bases and J dropped 4 bases, with 14 bases sitting between them. In germline, CDR1 is SNHLY, CDR2 FYNNEI. CDR3 sequence: CASSPRPGGTEAFF. For the CDR3, the DNA is TGTGCCAGCAGTCCCCGCCCTGGGGGCACTGAAGCTTTCTTT.

The sample holds many counts of this clonotype. This chain links TRBV14 with TRBJ2-1; 10 bases line up with TRBD2. Trimming at V came to 1 base and at J to 5 bases, leaving 8 bases not matched to a gene. The germline V gene encodes CDR1 SGHDN and CDR2 FVKESK. The CDR3 length is 17 residues. The CDR3 coding sequence is TGTGCCAGCAGCCAAGGTCTAGCGGGGGTTAACAACAATGAGCAGTTCTTC. This sequence encodes CASSQGLAGVNNNEQFF.

Many counts were recorded for this clonotype. The chain employs TRBV4-1 and TRBJ1-5; D is ambiguous. The V and J ends lost 1 base and 3 bases respectively, with 10 bases between them. CDR3 length: 15 residues. Germline values: CDR1 MGHRA, CDR2 YSYEKL. The CDR3 here is CASSQVGLNNQPQHF. The DNA for the CDR3 is TGCGCCAGCAGCCAAGTGGGTCTAAACAATCAGCCCCAGCATTTT.